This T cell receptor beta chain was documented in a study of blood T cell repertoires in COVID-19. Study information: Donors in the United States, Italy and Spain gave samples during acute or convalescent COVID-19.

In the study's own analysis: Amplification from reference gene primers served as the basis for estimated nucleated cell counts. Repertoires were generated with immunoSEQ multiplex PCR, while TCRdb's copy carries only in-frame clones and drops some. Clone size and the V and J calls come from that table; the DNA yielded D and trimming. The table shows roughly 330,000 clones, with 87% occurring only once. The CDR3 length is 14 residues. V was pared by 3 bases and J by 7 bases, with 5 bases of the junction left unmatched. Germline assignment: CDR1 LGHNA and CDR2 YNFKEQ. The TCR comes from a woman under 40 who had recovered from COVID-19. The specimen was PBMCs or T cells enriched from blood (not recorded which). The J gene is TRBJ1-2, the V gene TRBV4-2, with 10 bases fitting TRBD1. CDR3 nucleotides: TGTGCCAGCAGCCACGACAGGGGGCCGATTGGCTACACCTTC. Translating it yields CASSHDRGPIGYTF.